This T cell receptor (beta chain) was captured by sequencing in a study of CD8 T cells in ankylosing spondylitis. Overall study findings and caveats: Within matched ankylosing spondylitis synovial fluid, disease-linked clones were reportedly significantly enriched. What appeared characteristic of ankylosing spondylitis blood was a TCR beta motif of several highly homologous variants.

Libraries of TCR beta came from quantitative 5'-RACE with molecular barcodes. TCRdb reprocessed the 5' RACE reads with MiXCR, giving one entry per CDR3 protein. The data hold some 700,000 distinct CDR3 sequences, with over 15% observed a single time. The V end was cut by 2 bases, the J end by 0 bases, with 7 bases between. CDR3 size: 14 residues. CDR1 and CDR2 from the germline V gene are SEHNR and FQNEAQ (reference sequence). This clonotype was counted a few times. Its antigen remains unknown. The sample consisted of blood, either unsorted or a sorted T cell fraction (not recorded which). This receptor was taken from a male donor with ankylosing spondylitis. The chain employs TRBV7-9 and TRBJ1-1; D gene ambiguous. The CDR3 coding sequence is TGTGCCAGCAGCTTAATTCGGATGAACACTGAAGCTTTCTTT. Translated, it gives CASSLIRMNTEAFF.